One and the same sample provided the 26 T cell receptor beta chains below, sequenced in a study of T cell repertoires in cytomegalovirus infection. Each CDR3 protein is one row after TCRdb ran MiXCR on the reads. Among around 280,000 distinct CDR3 sequences listed, 8% to 10% were seen once. Source material: PBMCs. These receptors were obtained from a human donor in good health (CMV status not recorded). Some clones in this sample may be carry-over from other donors' samples.

This clonotype came up many times. The rearrangement links TRBV6-2 or TRBV6-3 to TRBJ2-7, with D maybe TRBD2 (5 bases). The germline V and J ends were trimmed by 1 base and 6 bases, with 13 bases remaining between them. Germline V gene data show CDR1 as MNHEY and CDR2 as SVGEGT. The CDR3 covers 14 residues. This CDR3 is CASSYYLGAGEQYV. The DNA for the CDR3 is TGTGCCAGCAGTTACTACTTGGGCGCGGGCGAGCAGTACGTC.

This clonotype was recorded many times. The rearrangement links TRBV7-3 to TRBJ1-6; 9 nucleotides agree with TRBD1. Unmatched junction bases numbered 4, after V lost 4 bases and J lost 9 bases. CDR3 size: 14 residues. CDR1 SGHTA and CDR2 FQGTGA come from the germline V gene. Written as DNA, the CDR3 is TGTGCCAGCAGCTACCGGGACAGGGCTTCACCCCTCCACTTT. Amino acids: CASSYRDRASPLHF.

This clonotype has a count of ten or more. CDR3 sequence (DNA): TGTGCCAGCAGTAGAGACAGGGGACCTCAGCCCCAGCATTTT. It translates to CASSRDRGPQPQHF. The chain links TRBV7-2 to TRBJ1-5, with 8 bases fitting TRBD1. The germline gives CDR1 SGHTA, CDR2 FQGNSA. This CDR3 has 14 residues. V dropped 6 bases and J dropped 6; count of bases not matched to a gene: 7.

V and J are TRBV5-1 and TRBJ2-1, with 11 bases aligning to TRBD1. This CDR3 has 16 residues. Trimming at V came to 1 base and at J to 8 bases, leaving 8 bases not matched to a gene. Germline values: CDR1 SGHRS, CDR2 YFSETQ. CDR3 amino acids: CASSLMGDRGNYEQFF. DNA of the CDR3: TGCGCCAGCAGCTTGATGGGGGACAGGGGGAACTATGAGCAGTTCTTC. The full variable domain, rest sourced from reference TRBV5-1 and TRBJ2-1, is KAGVTQTPRYLIKTRGQQVTLSCSPISGHRSVSWYQQTPGQGLQFLFEYFSETQRNKGNFPGRFSGRQFSNSRSEMNVSTLELGDSALYLCASSLMGDRGNYEQFFGPGTRLTVL.

In its sample, this clonotype was seen many times. The J gene is TRBJ1-2, the V gene TRBV14; possibly TRBD1 for D (6 bases). CDR1 is SGHDN, CDR2 FVKESK, per germline. This CDR3 has 13 amino acids. Trimming shortened V by 2 bases and J by 14 bases, and 18 bases separated the two germline ends. The CDR3 DNA sequence: TGTGCCAGCAGCCAATCCCGAGGGGGAAGCGCTACCTTC. This codes for CASSQSRGGSATF.

This clonotype was picked up many times. The rearrangement joins TRBV14 to TRBJ2-5, with 8 positions matching TRBD1. CDR3 length equals 16 residues. Germline values: CDR1 SGHDN, CDR2 FVKESK. V shed 6 bases, J shed 7 bases, and the junction held 16 bases outside the gene matches. CDR3 residues: CASSPLPGQAEVTQYF. The CDR3 nucleotides read TGTGCCAGCAGTCCCCTCCCGGGACAGGCCGAAGTGACCCAGTACTTC.

The V gene is TRBV19, the J gene TRBJ2-1; 11 bases match TRBD2. The length of the CDR3 is 15 residues. Germline CDR1 reads LNHDA; CDR2 reads SQIVND (reference sequence). The ends lost 6 bases at V and 2 bases at J; junction bases unmatched: 3. The CDR3: CASRLTSGTYNEQFF. DNA for the CDR3: TGTGCCAGTAGGCTGACTAGCGGGACCTACAATGAGCAGTTCTTC.

The V call is TRBV20-1, the J call TRBJ1-3, with no clear D. Deletions cut 2 bases from V and 0 bases from J, with 11 bases between. Germline V gives CDR1 DFQATT, CDR2 SNEGSKA (reference sequence). This CDR3 spans 15 amino acids. This chain's CDR3 is CSARLIVSSGNTIYF. The CDR3 nucleotides read TGCAGTGCTAGATTAATCGTGTCCTCTGGAAACACCATATATTTT.

This clonotype was counted ten times or more. This chain uses TRBV19 with TRBJ1-1, with D unresolved. Trimming took 6 bases from V and 4 from J, leaving 9 bases between them. Germline lookup yields CDR1 LNHDA and CDR2 SQIVND (reference sequence). CDR3 size: 12 residues. The CDR3 here is CASSPFGTEAFF. The CDR3 DNA follows: TGTGCCAGTAGCCCGTTCGGCACTGAAGCTTTCTTT.

This sequence joins TRBV28 and TRBJ1-2; maybe TRBD1 (6 bases). The CDR3 consists of 15 residues. Germline V CDR1 and CDR2: MDHEN, SYDVKM. Trimming removed 10 bases from V and 2 bases from J, with 20 bases in between. DNA of the CDR3: TGTGCCATCCTCGGCCCCAGGGGAGAGAACTATGGCTACACCTTC. This sequence encodes CAILGPRGENYGYTF.

With respect to this clonotype: At one boundary the junction diverges from the germline segment, which might be a read error. CDR3 in DNA: TGTGCCAGTGGGGCGAGGACTTCAATTGAGGATTCCTTC. It specifies CASGARTSIEDSF. The V gene is TRBV19, the J gene TRBJ1-2, with a possible D match to TRBD1 (5 bases). This CDR3 has 13 residues. Germline V gene lookup returns CDR1 LNHDA and CDR2 SQIVND (reference sequence).

This clonotype was detected many times. This sequence joins TRBV7-2 and TRBJ2-1; 15 nucleotides align to TRBD2. The V gene end was trimmed by 2 bases and the J gene end by 15 bases; junction bases not matched to a gene: 8. Germline V gene lookup returns CDR1 SGHTA and CDR2 FQGNSA. CDR3 length equals 15 residues. The CDR3 here is CASSLNGLAGGPWFF. In DNA form, the CDR3 reads TGTGCCAGCAGCTTAAATGGACTAGCGGGGGGGCCGTGGTTCTTC.

This clonotype was detected ten times or more. V is TRBV7-2 and J is TRBJ2-1; TRBD2 agrees at 7 bases. After removal of 1 base from V and 8 bases from J, the junction contained 2 bases not matched to a gene. This CDR3 is built from 13 residues. Looked up from germline, CDR1 is SGHTA and CDR2 is FQGNSA. CDR3 in amino acids: CASSLGRGDEQFF. In DNA, the CDR3 is TGTGCCAGCAGCTTAGGACGGGGGGATGAGCAGTTCTTC.

This clonotype was seen repeatedly, ten times or more. The chain links TRBV27 to TRBJ1-3; the D is unclear. This CDR3 has 12 amino acids. In germline, CDR1 is MNHEY, CDR2 SMNVEV (reference sequence). V gave up 7 bases and J gave up 0 bases, with 4 bases separating them. CDR3 coding DNA: TGTGCCAGCACCAACTCTGGAAACACCATATATTTT. Translating it yields CASTNSGNTIYF.

The CDR3 sequence: CASSYGGIYGYTF. The CDR3 DNA reads TGTGCCAGCAGTTACGGGGGGATCTATGGCTACACCTTC. The chain has TRBV6-5 and TRBJ1-2, with a tentative D call TRBD1 (5 bases). The germline V gene has CDR1 MNHEY and CDR2 SVGAGI. V lost 2 bases and J lost 4, with 8 bases in between. This CDR3 spans 13 amino acids.

This clonotype was detected ten times or more. The chain links TRBV2 to TRBJ1-1; the D gene is possibly TRBD1 (6 bases). The CDR3 sequence is 15 residues long. Germline V gene lookup returns CDR1 SNHLY and CDR2 FYNNEI. V lost 9 bases and J lost 0, with 17 bases in between. The CDR3 DNA reads as TGTGCCAGTGTGAGCGGGGGCTATTTGAACACTGAAGCTTTCTTT. As protein: CASVSGGYLNTEAFF. The whole variable domain, filled in from reference TRBV2 and TRBJ1-1, reads EPEVTQTPSHQVTQMGQEVILRCVPISNHLYFYWYRQILGQKVEFLVSFYNNEISEKSEIFDDQFSVERPDGSNFTLKIRSTKLEDSAMYFCASVSGGYLNTEAFFGQGTRLTVV.

The sample holds a few counts of this clonotype. The V gene is TRBV2, the J gene TRBJ1-3, with D perhaps matching TRBD1 (6 bases). Germline V gene sequence: CDR1 SNHLY, CDR2 FYNNEI. The V end was cut by 7 bases, the J end by 0 bases, with 10 bases between. The CDR3 has 14 amino acids. This CDR3 reads CASTGGPSGNTIYF. CDR3 DNA: TGTGCCAGCACCGGGGGGCCCTCTGGAAACACCATATATTTT.

This clonotype has a count of ten or more. This chain joins TRBV7-2 and TRBJ1-2; 10 nucleotides line up with TRBD1. The CDR3 covers 16 residues. Germline values: CDR1 SGHTA, CDR2 FQGNSA. Trimming removed 4 bases from V and 4 bases from J; junction bases left unmatched: 9. The CDR3 DNA sequence: TGTGCCAGCAGCTCTCCTAGAGGGACAGGGGCCTATGGCTACACCTTC. It codes for CASSSPRGTGAYGYTF.

In its sample, this clonotype was seen many times. This chain links TRBV7-2 with TRBJ2-7; TRBD1 aligns across 10 bases. The V gene end was trimmed by 5 bases and the J gene end by 0 bases; junction bases not matched to a gene: 4. Germline assignment: CDR1 SGHTA and CDR2 FQGNSA. The CDR3 loop spans 15 amino acids. The CDR3 bases are TGTGCCAGCAGCACGGGACAGGGGAGCTCCTACGAGCAGTACGTC. This encodes CASSTGQGSSYEQYV.

This clonotype was found many times. CDR3 residues: CASSQGQGAYVTGYTF. As DNA, the CDR3 is TGTGCCAGCAGCCAAGGACAGGGGGCGTATGTTACGGGCTACACCTTC. The V call is TRBV28, the J call TRBJ1-2; 11 nucleotides match TRBD1. This CDR3 has 16 residues. V lost 6 bases to trimming and J lost 8 bases; unmatched junction nucleotides: 14. The V gene's germline CDR1 is MDHEN and CDR2 SYDVKM.

This clonotype was observed at least ten times. V gene TRBV18 combines with J gene TRBJ2-5; tentative D call: TRBD1 (5 bases). This CDR3 spans 13 amino acids. V was shortened by 6 bases and J by 2 bases, with 10 bases between the two germline ends. Germline assignment: CDR1 KGHSH and CDR2 LQKENI. The DNA of the CDR3 is TGTGCCAGCTCTCAAGGGGTACAAGAGACCCAGTACTTC. It yields the protein CASSQGVQETQYF.

This clonotype was counted many times. The genes are TRBV6-5 and TRBJ2-7; D possibly matches TRBD1 or TRBD2 (5 bases each). Trimming left V 0 bases short and J 2 bases short, with 11 bases between. CDR3 size: 15 residues. CDR1 MNHEY and CDR2 SVGAGI come from the germline V gene. CDR3 region: CASSYSGTGPYEQYF. The CDR3 coding sequence is TGTGCCAGCAGTTACTCGGGGACCGGCCCCTACGAGCAGTACTTC.

This clonotype was counted many times. The chain has TRBV7-3 and TRBJ2-2; perhaps TRBD1 as D (6 bases). CDR1 and CDR2 (germline): SGHTA, FQGTGA. This CDR3 is built from 14 residues. V was trimmed by 5 bases and J by 5 bases, leaving 12 bases between them. CDR3 nucleotides: TGTGCCAGCAGCGTCGTACAGGGAACCGGGGAGCTGTTTTTT. It encodes CASSVVQGTGELFF.

The V call is TRBV5-4, the J call TRBJ1-1; tentative D call: TRBD1 (6 bases). Germline-derived CDR1 and CDR2 are SGHNT and YYREEE (reference sequence). There are 15 residues in the CDR3. V lost 3 bases and J 1 base, leaving 13 bases between the germline ends. CDR3 amino acids: CASSYRDTGNTEAFF. The CDR3 coding sequence is TGTGCCAGCAGCTACCGGGACACAGGGAACACTGAAGCTTTCTTT. Drawing the rest from reference TRBV5-4 and TRBJ1-1, the complete variable domain is ETGVTQSPTHLIKTRGQQVTLRCSSQSGHNTVSWYQQALGQGPQFIFQYYREEENGRGNFPPRFSGLQFPNYSSELNVNALELDDSALYLCASSYRDTGNTEAFFGQGTRLTVV.

The table lists this clonotype with many counts. The chain joins TRBV14 to TRBJ2-1, with D maybe TRBD2 (5 bases). The CDR3 extends over 13 amino acids. Trimming shortened V by 2 bases and J by 10 bases, and 12 bases separated the two germline ends. Germline V gives CDR1 SGHDN, CDR2 FVKESK. The CDR3: CASSQYPGSEQFF. CDR3 bases: TGTGCCAGCAGCCAATACCCGGGAAGCGAGCAGTTCTTC.

This clonotype has at least ten counts. J is TRBJ2-3 and V is TRBV28; no clear D. Per germline, CDR1 MDHEN and CDR2 SYDVKM. Trimming removed 10 bases at V and 4 bases at J, with 15 bases between. This CDR3 region has 13 residues. CDR3 in amino acids: CATQAPQPDTQYF. DNA of the CDR3: TGTGCCACCCAAGCTCCTCAGCCAGATACGCAGTATTTT.